Given below is one T cell receptor (beta chain) in context. This specimen belongs to a study of blood T cell repertoires in COVID-19. The table came from immunoSEQ multiplex PCR; TCRdb's copy has only in-frame clones and leaves some out. The sample records roughly 310,000 clones, under 95% being singletons. Deletions cut 4 bases from V and 3 bases from J, with 10 bases between. This CDR3 is built from 14 residues. From germline, CDR1 is LGHDT and CDR2 YNNKEL (reference sequence). The source is a man in his sixties who had recovered from COVID-19. V gene TRBV3-1 (or the pseudogene TRBV3-2) combines with J gene TRBJ1-5, with D hard to call. The specimen was PBMCs or T cells enriched from blood (not recorded which). The CDR3 loop is CASSRHGNNQPQHF. CDR3 nucleotides: TGTGCCAGCAGCCGCCACGGGAACAATCAGCCCCAGCATTTT.